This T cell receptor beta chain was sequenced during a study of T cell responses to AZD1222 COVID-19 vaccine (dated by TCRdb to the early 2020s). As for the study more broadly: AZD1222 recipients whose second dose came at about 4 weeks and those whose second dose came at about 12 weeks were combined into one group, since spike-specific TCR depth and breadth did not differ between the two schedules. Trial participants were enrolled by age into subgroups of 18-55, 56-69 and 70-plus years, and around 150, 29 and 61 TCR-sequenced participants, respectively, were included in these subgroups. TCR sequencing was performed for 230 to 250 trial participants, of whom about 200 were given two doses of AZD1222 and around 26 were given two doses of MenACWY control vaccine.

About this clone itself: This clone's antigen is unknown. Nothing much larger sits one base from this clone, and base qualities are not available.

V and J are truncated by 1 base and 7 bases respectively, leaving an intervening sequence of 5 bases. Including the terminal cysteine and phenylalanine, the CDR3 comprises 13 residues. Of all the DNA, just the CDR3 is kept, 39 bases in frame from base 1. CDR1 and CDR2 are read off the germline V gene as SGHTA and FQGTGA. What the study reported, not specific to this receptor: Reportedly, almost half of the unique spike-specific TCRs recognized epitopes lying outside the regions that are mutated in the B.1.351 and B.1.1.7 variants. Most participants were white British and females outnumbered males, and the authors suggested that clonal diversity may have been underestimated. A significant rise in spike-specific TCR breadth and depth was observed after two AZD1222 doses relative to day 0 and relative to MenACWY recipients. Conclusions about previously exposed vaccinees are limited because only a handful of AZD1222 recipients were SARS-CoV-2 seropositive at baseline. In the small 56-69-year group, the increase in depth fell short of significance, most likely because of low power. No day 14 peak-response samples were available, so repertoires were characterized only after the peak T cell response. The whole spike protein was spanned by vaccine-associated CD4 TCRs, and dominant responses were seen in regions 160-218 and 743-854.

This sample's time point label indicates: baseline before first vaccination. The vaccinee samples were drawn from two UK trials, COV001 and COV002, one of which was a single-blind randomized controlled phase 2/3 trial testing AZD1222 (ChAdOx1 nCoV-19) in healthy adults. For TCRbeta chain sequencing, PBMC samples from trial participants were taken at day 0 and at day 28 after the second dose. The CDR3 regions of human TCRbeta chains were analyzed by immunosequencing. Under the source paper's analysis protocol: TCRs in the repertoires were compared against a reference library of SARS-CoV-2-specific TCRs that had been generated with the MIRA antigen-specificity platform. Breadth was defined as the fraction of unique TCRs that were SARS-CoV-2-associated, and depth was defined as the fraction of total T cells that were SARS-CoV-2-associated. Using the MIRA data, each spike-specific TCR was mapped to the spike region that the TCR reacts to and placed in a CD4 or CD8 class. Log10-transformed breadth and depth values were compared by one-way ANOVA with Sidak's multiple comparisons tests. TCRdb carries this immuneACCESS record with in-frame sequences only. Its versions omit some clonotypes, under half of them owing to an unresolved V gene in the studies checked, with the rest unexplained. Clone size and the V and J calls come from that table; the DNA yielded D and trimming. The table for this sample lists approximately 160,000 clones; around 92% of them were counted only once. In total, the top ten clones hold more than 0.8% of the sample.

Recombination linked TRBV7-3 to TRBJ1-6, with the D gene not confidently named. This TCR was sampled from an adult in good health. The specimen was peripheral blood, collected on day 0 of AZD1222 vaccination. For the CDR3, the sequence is CASSLNGNSPLHF. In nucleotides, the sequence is TGTGCCAGCAGCTTAAATGGCAATTCACCCCTCCACTTT.